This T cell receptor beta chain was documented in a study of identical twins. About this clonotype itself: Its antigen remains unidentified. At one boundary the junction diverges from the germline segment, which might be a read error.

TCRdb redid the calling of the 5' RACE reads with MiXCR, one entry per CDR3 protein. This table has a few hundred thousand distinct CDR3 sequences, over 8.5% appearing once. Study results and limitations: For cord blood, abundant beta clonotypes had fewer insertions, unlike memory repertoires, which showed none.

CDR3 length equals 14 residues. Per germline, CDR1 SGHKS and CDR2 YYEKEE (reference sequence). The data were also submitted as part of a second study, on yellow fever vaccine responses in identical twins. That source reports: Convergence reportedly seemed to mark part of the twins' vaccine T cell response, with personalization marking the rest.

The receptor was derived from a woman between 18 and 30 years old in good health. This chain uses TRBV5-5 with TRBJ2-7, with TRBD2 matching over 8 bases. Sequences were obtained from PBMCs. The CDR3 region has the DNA TGTGCCAACAGCTTGTTCGCGGGGGGCTACGAGCAGTACTTC. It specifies CANSLFAGGYEQYF.